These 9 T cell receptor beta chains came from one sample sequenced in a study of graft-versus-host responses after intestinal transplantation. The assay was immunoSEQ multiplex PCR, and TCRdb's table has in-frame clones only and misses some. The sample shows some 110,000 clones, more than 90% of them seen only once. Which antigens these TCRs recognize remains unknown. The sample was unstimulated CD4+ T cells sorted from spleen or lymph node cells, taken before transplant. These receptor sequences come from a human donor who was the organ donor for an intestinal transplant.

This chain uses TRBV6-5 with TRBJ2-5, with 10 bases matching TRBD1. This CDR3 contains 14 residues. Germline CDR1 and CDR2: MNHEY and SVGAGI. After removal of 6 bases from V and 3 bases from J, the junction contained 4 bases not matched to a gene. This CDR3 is CASRGQGGKETQYF. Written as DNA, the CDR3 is TGTGCCAGCAGAGGACAGGGGGGAAAAGAGACCCAGTACTTC.

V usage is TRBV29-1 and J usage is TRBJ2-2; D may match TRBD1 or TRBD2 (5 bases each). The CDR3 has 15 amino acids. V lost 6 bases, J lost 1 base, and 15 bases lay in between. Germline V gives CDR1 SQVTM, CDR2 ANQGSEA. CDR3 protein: CSVSRGAGNTGELFF. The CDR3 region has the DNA TGCAGCGTCTCCCGTGGGGCGGGGAACACCGGGGAGCTGTTTTTT.

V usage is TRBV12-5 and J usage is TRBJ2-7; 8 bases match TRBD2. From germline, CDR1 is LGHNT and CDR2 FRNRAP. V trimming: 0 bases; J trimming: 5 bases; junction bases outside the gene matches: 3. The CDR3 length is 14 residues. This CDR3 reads CASGLVREGHEQYF. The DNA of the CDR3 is TGTGCTAGTGGTTTGGTACGGGAGGGCCACGAGCAGTACTTC.

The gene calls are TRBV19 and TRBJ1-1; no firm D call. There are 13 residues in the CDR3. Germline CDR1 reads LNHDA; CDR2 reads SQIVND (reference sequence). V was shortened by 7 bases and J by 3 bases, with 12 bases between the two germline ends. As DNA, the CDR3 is TGTGCCAGTACCCTCCCGCCGTACACTGAAGCTTTCTTT. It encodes CASTLPPYTEAFF.

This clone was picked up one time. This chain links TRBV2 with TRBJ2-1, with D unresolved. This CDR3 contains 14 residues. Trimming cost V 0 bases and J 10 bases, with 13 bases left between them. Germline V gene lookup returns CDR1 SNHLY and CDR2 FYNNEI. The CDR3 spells CASSEALWGYEQFF. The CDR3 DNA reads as TGTGCCAGCAGTGAAGCGCTTTGGGGTTACGAGCAGTTCTTC.

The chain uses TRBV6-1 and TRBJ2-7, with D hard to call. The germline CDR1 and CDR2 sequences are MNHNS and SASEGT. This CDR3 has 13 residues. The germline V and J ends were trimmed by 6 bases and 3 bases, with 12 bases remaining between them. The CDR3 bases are TGTGCCAGCAGGGGATATGACTTCTACGAGCAGTACTTC. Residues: CASRGYDFYEQYF.

The CDR3: CASSLGLAGPPGYNEQFF. CDR3 coding DNA: TGTGCCAGCAGCTTGGGACTAGCGGGACCACCAGGTTACAATGAGCAGTTCTTC. The V and J genes are TRBV5-6 and TRBJ2-1, with 11 bases matching TRBD2. The CDR3 covers 18 residues. V lost 0 bases to trimming and J lost 4 bases; unmatched junction nucleotides: 9. The germline gives CDR1 SGHDT, CDR2 YYEEEE.

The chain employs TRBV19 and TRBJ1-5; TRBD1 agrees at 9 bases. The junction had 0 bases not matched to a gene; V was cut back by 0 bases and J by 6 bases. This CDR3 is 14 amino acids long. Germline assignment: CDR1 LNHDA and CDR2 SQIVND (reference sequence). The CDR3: CASSIETGGQPQHF. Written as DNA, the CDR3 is TGTGCCAGTAGTATAGAGACAGGGGGTCAGCCCCAGCATTTT.

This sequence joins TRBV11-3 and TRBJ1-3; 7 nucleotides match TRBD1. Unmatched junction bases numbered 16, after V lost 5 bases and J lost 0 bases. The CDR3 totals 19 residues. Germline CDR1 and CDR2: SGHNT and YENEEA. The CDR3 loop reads CASSQKGARTVNSGNTIYF. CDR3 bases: TGTGCCAGCAGCCAAAAGGGGGCTCGGACAGTCAACTCTGGAAACACCATATATTTT.